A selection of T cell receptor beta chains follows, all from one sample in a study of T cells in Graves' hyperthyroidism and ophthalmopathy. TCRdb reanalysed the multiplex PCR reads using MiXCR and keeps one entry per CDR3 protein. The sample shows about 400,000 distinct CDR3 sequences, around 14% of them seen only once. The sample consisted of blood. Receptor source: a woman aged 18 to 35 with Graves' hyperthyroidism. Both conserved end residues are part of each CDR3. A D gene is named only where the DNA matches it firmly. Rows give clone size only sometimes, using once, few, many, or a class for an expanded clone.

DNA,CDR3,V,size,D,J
TGTGCCAGCAGCTTCTCCCGCGGGCCTAGCACAGATACGCAGTATTTT,CASSFSRGPSTDTQYF,TRBV7-6,few,NA,TRBJ2-3
TGTGCCAGCTCACCGGCGGGACAGGCGAACACCGGGGAGCTGTTTTTT,CASSPAGQANTGELFF,TRBV18,NA,TRBD1,TRBJ2-2
TGTGCCAGCACCACAAGCCGGGGTCCCAACGAGCAGTACTTC,CASTTSRGPNEQYF,TRBV12-3/TRBV12-4,many,NA,TRBJ2-7
TGTGCCTGGAGCAGAGGTTATTCACCCCTCCACTTT,CAWSRGYSPLHF,TRBV30,many,NA,TRBJ1-6
TGTGCCAGCAGTTTAGCCTGGGACCGGGGGTCTGGAAACACCATATATTTT,CASSLAWDRGSGNTIYF,TRBV12-3/TRBV12-4,many,NA,TRBJ1-3
TGTGCCAGCAGCCCGGCAGTTTCCTATGGCTACACCTTC,CASSPAVSYGYTF,TRBV12-3/TRBV12-4,many,NA,TRBJ1-2
TGTGCCAGCAGCCCCCCCTTTCCCTCATCTGAAGCTTTCTTT,CASSPPFPSSEAFF,TRBV9,NA,NA,TRBJ1-1
TGTGCCAGCAGCGTAGCGAAGGAAACTAACTATGGCTACACCTTC,CASSVAKETNYGYTF,TRBV9,NA,NA,TRBJ1-2
TGTGCCAGCAGCCAGGGGGGAATTAAGGACAAAGACTACGAGCAGTACTTC,CASSQGGIKDKDYEQYF,TRBV3-1,NA,NA,TRBJ2-7
TGCAGTGCTAGAGTTCCAATGACCGGGACAGGGAATGAAAAACTGTTTTTT,CSARVPMTGTGNEKLFF,TRBV20-1,many,TRBD1,TRBJ1-4
TGTGCCAGCAGCTTAGGGCCGGCGTACTCACCCCTCCACTTT,CASSLGPAYSPLHF,TRBV7-3,few,NA,TRBJ1-6
TGTGCCGCCCCGGGACTAGCGGGAGAGGCCGGGGAGCTGTTTTTT,CAAPGLAGEAGELFF,TRBV30,many,TRBD2,TRBJ2-2
TGCGCCATCGATACCTCGTTAGTTTCCTTTGCAACTAATGAAAAACTGTTTTTT,CAIDTSLVSFATNEKLFF,TRBV5-1,few,NA,TRBJ1-4
TGTGCCAGCTCACCGACTAGCGGGAGATCCGCCGGGGAGCTGTTTTTT,CASSPTSGRSAGELFF,TRBV18,many,TRBD2,TRBJ2-2
TGCAGCGTTGTGGGGGGCCTAAGCGAGTACACCGGGGAGCTGTTTTTT,CSVVGGLSEYTGELFF,TRBV29-1,many,NA,TRBJ2-2
TGCGCCAGCAGCACCGGGTCCCTAGCGGTCCAAGAGACCCAGTACTTC,CASSTGSLAVQETQYF,TRBV5-1,few,TRBD2,TRBJ2-5
TGTGCCAGCAGTTTAGGGGGAAATACAGGGAATCAGCCCCAGCATTTT,CASSLGGNTGNQPQHF,TRBV12-3/TRBV12-4,NA,NA,TRBJ1-5
TGTGCCAGCAGCCAAGGGTACCGACAGGGGAGGGGACATACGCAGTATTTT,CASSQGYRQGRGHTQYF,TRBV3-1,few,NA,TRBJ2-3
TGTGCCAGCAGCGTTTCGTCCCAGGTGGCCGGGGAGCTGTTTTTT,CASSVSSQVAGELFF,TRBV2,many,NA,TRBJ2-2
TGTGCCAGCACGCTCCTAGCAGAGAATGAGCAGTTCTTC,CASTLLAENEQFF,TRBV28,many,NA,TRBJ2-1
TGTGCCAGCTATCCAGGTCCTAGCTCCTATAATTCACCCCTCCACTTT,CASYPGPSSYNSPLHF,TRBV28,few,NA,TRBJ1-6